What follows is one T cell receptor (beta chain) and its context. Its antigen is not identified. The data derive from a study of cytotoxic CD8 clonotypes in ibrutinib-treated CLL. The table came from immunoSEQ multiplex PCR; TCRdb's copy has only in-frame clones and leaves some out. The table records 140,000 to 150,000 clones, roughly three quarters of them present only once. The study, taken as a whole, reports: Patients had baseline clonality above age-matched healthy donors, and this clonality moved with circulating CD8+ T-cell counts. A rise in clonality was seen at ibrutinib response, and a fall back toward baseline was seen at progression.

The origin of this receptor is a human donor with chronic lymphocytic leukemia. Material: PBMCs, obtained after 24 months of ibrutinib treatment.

The chain's CDR3 is CASSPPGDLQETQYF. For the CDR3, the DNA is TGTGCCAGCAGCCCCCCTGGGGATCTCCAAGAGACCCAGTACTTC. The rearrangement uses TRBV5-4 and TRBJ2-5; D not certain. Germline V CDR1 and CDR2: SGHNT, YYREEE (reference sequence). The germline V and J ends were trimmed by 4 bases and 1 base, with 14 bases remaining between them. The CDR3 spans 15 residues.